The 25 T cell receptor beta chains below were found in one sample sequenced in a study of beta chain features in type 1 diabetes. Expressed TCRB transcripts were sequenced because the entire RNA isolate underwent reverse transcription. Assay used: immunoSEQ multiplex PCR; TCRdb lists only in-frame clones, some missing. The data show about 220,000 clones, under 13% seen once. Sequencing was done on a sample of central memory CD4+ T cells from blood. The receptors shown here come from a young man in good health.

V gene TRBV28 combines with J gene TRBJ2-5; D uncertain. The CDR3 spans 13 residues. V was clipped by 6 bases and J by 0 bases, with 8 bases between them. Germline loops: CDR1 MDHEN, CDR2 SYDVKM. CDR3 region: CASRVGNQETQYF. The CDR3 coding sequence is TGTGCCAGCAGGGTCGGAAACCAAGAGACCCAGTACTTC.

This clone came up a few times. The gene calls are TRBV30 and TRBJ2-5; 10 bases agree with TRBD1. CDR1 and CDR2 (germline): GTSNPN, SVGIG (reference sequence). V dropped 0 bases and J dropped 5; count of bases not matched to a gene: 6. The CDR3 extends over 15 amino acids. As DNA, the CDR3 is TGTGCCTGGAGTGTACATGACAGGGGGCGGGAGACCCAGTACTTC. It yields the protein CAWSVHDRGRETQYF.

This clone has more than one count but fewer than ten. The chain has TRBV5-5 and TRBJ2-7; unclear D gene. Trimming took off 1 base at V and 3 bases at J, with 5 bases between the two ends. This CDR3 region has 12 residues. Per the germline V gene, CDR1 is SGHKS and CDR2 is YYEKEE (reference sequence). The CDR3: CASSLLGYEQYF. CDR3 coding DNA: TGTGCCAGCAGCTTGCTCGGCTACGAGCAGTACTTC. Full variable domain (outside the CDR3, taken from reference TRBV5-5 and TRBJ2-7): DAGVTQSPTHLIKTRGQQVTLRCSPISGHKSVSWYQQVLGQGPQFIFQYYEKEERGRGNFPDRFSARQFPNYSSELNVNALLLGDSALYLCASSLLGYEQYFGPGTRLTVT.

This clone came up many times. V and J are TRBV28 and TRBJ2-1, with D uncertain. Germline V gene sequence: CDR1 MDHEN, CDR2 SYDVKM. There are 12 residues in the CDR3. V lost 4 bases to trimming and J lost 3 bases, with 4 bases between them. The CDR3 reads CASSWSYNEQFF. CDR3 DNA: TGTGCCAGCAGTTGGAGCTACAATGAGCAGTTCTTC.

This clone was recorded a few times. CDR3 bases: TGTGCCAGTAGAGAGCCGTCGGAAACAGATACGCAGTATTTT. Translated, it gives CASREPSETDTQYF. This sequence joins TRBV19 and TRBJ2-3; no reliable D call. The V and J ends lost 6 bases and 3 bases respectively, with 13 bases between them. CDR3 size: 14 residues. In germline, CDR1 is LNHDA, CDR2 SQIVND (reference sequence).

The sample holds many counts of this clone. CDR3 region: CASSFGLAERTDTQYF. For the CDR3, the DNA is TGTGCCAGCAGCTTTGGACTAGCAGAGCGCACAGATACGCAGTATTTT. This chain links TRBV7-8 with TRBJ2-3; 8 bases agree with TRBD2. The V and J ends lost 3 bases and 1 base, in that order; junction bases with no gene match: 6. Per the germline V gene, CDR1 is SGHVS and CDR2 is FQNEAQ. The CDR3 length is 16 residues.

In its sample, this clone was seen many times. The chain uses TRBV12-2 and TRBJ2-7; TRBD1, as called in the table, went unchecked against the DNA. TRBV12-2 is a recognized pseudogene. The CDR3 has 15 residues. Here the CDR3 DNA reads TGTGCAAGTCGCTTCGGCACAGGGGGCCCCTACGAGCAGTACTTC. Amino acid sequence: CASRFGTGGPYEQYF.

V and J are TRBV6-1 and TRBJ2-7; no firm D call. This CDR3 comprises 13 residues. Trimming shortened V by 7 bases and J by 5 bases, and 15 bases separated the two germline ends. Germline CDR1 reads MNHNS; CDR2 reads SASEGT. CDR3: CASKNFRLDEQYF. In nucleotides, the CDR3 is TGTGCCAGCAAAAATTTTAGGCTCGACGAGCAGTACTTC.

This clone was counted a few times. The genes are TRBV5-6 and TRBJ2-1; 8 nucleotides line up with TRBD2. CDR3 length: 15 residues. Unmatched junction bases numbered 12, after V lost 4 bases and J lost 9 bases. CDR1 is SGHDT and CDR2 is YYEEEE in the germline V gene. CDR3 nucleotide sequence: TGTGCCAGCAGCCTCCCGGGGGGGATGACCAGTGAGCAGTTCTTC. Amino acid sequence: CASSLPGGMTSEQFF.

This clone was seen only a few times. V gene TRBV11-2 combines with J gene TRBJ2-3; TRBD2 is a possible D gene (7 bases). V was clipped by 5 bases and J by 5 bases, with 23 bases between them. The CDR3 contains 17 residues. CDR1 SGHAT and CDR2 FQNNGV come from the germline V gene. CDR3 in amino acids: CASSPEGGSLAGDTQYF. The CDR3, as DNA: TGTGCCAGCAGCCCAGAAGGGGGATCTTTAGCGGGAGATACGCAGTATTTT. The entire variable domain, with the rest obtained from reference TRBV11-2 and TRBJ2-3, is as follows: EAGVAQSPRYKIIEKRQSVAFWCNPISGHATLYWYQQILGQGPKLLIQFQNNGVVDDSQLPKDRFSAERLKGVDSTLKIQPAKLEDSAVYLCASSPEGGSLAGDTQYFGPGTRLTVL.

There are many counts of this clone. The chain recombines TRBV9 with TRBJ2-2; D may be TRBD1 (6 bases). The V end lost 2 bases, the J end lost 0 bases, and 11 bases lay between the germline ends. CDR1 and CDR2 (germline): SGDLS, YYNGEE. The CDR3 is made up of 16 amino acids. CDR3 sequence: CASSVWTVANTGELFF. The CDR3 DNA is TGTGCCAGCAGCGTGTGGACAGTCGCGAACACCGGGGAGCTGTTTTTT.

The chain joins TRBV18 to TRBJ2-6, with a tentative D call TRBD1 (6 bases). CDR3 size: 18 residues. Germline CDR1 KGHSH, CDR2 LQKENI. V lost 6 bases and J lost 0, with 18 bases in between. The CDR3 sequence is CASSFVSGQNSGANVLTF. The CDR3 nucleotides are TGTGCCAGCTCGTTCGTAAGCGGACAGAACTCTGGGGCCAACGTCCTGACTTTC.

This clone was counted a few times. The chain combines TRBV20-1 with TRBJ2-5, with D possibly TRBD1 on 5 matching bases. Germline CDR1 reads DFQATT; CDR2 reads SNEGSKA (reference sequence). With 6 bases removed from V and 5 bases from J, the gap between germline ends came to 7 bases. CDR3 length: 10 residues. In nucleotides, the CDR3 is TGCAGTGCCAGGGTGGAGACCCAGTACTTC. Encoded protein: CSARVETQYF.

This clone showed up just a few times. The chain combines TRBV4-3 with TRBJ2-7; D not certain. CDR3 length: 14 amino acids. The germline gives CDR1 LGHNA, CDR2 YSLEER. The V end was cut by 0 bases, the J end by 1 base, with 7 bases between. The CDR3 sequence is CASSQEPGSYEQYF. As DNA, the CDR3 is TGCGCCAGCAGCCAAGAACCGGGTTCCTACGAGCAGTACTTC.

This clone appeared a few times. The V call is TRBV7-9, the J call TRBJ1-4; 8 nucleotides align to TRBD1. J was trimmed by 4 bases and V by 7 bases; bases with no gene match: 5. The germline V gene has CDR1 SEHNR and CDR2 FQNEAQ (reference sequence). CDR3 length equals 14 residues. The CDR3 DNA follows: TGTGCCAGCACCCGGACAGGGATTAATGAAAAACTGTTTTTT. Amino acid sequence: CASTRTGINEKLFF.

The V gene is TRBV4-1, the J gene TRBJ2-7, with 8 bases aligning to TRBD2. Germline trimming cut 0 bases from V and 5 bases from J; bases unmatched to any gene: 9. The CDR3 spans 16 residues. Germline values: CDR1 MGHRA, CDR2 YSYEKL. CDR3 region: CASSQDRAGVRNEQYF. The CDR3 region has the DNA TGCGCCAGCAGCCAAGACCGAGCGGGAGTCCGCAACGAGCAGTACTTC.

This clone occurred many times. Within the sample, other DNA sequences also encode this same CDR3. The chain is built from TRBV11-2 and TRBJ2-3, with TRBD2 matching 9 bases. Trimming cost V 1 base and J 3 bases; bases outside gene matches: 2. Germline values: CDR1 SGHAT, CDR2 FQNNGV. The CDR3 runs to 15 residues. The CDR3 loop is CASSLGGRATDTQYF. The CDR3, as DNA: TGTGCCAGCAGCTTAGGCGGGAGGGCAACAGATACGCAGTATTTT.

Turning to this clone: Other DNA variants within this sample encode the same CDR3. The V gene is TRBV7-2, the J gene TRBJ2-7, with unresolved D. The CDR3 sequence is 14 residues long. V lost 1 base and J lost 1, with 8 bases in between. The germline V gene has CDR1 SGHTA and CDR2 FQGNSA. The CDR3 sequence: CASSLGVGSYEQYF. CDR3 in DNA: TGTGCCAGCAGCTTAGGAGTCGGTTCCTACGAGCAGTACTTC.

As to this clone: Given a much more abundant clone one base away, this may be a read error. The J gene is TRBJ2-7, the V gene TRBV30, with 11 nucleotides matching TRBD1. Trimming cost V 3 bases and J 9 bases; bases outside gene matches: 7. The CDR3 contains 13 residues. Germline V gene data show CDR1 as GTSNPN and CDR2 as SVGIG (reference sequence). CDR3 region: CAWRPDRGRVQYF. CDR3 in DNA: TGTGCCTGGAGGCCGGACAGGGGGCGCGTGCAGTACTTC.

The J gene is TRBJ2-1, the V gene TRBV5-1; D not certain. CDR1 is SGHRS and CDR2 is YFSETQ in the germline V gene. V was trimmed by 0 bases and J by 5 bases, leaving 12 bases between them. CDR3 size: 15 residues. CDR3 amino acids: CASSLGGSSNNEQFF. The CDR3 bases are TGCGCCAGCAGCTTGGGTGGGTCCTCAAACAATGAGCAGTTCTTC.

The chain is built from TRBV5-4 and TRBJ1-2; D not resolved. The CDR3 extends over 8 amino acids. Per the germline V gene, CDR1 is SGHNT and CDR2 is YYREEE (reference sequence). The V and J ends lost 4 bases and 13 bases respectively, with 5 bases between them. Written as DNA, the CDR3 is TGTGCCAGCAGCGCCTCCACCTTC. Protein product: CASSASTF.

This clone has ten or more counts. The chain has TRBV4-3 and TRBJ2-1; possible D gene TRBD2, 6 bases. Trimming stripped 0 bases from V and 5 bases from J, with 14 bases between. The CDR3 totals 16 residues. Germline CDR1 and CDR2: LGHNA and YSLEER. The CDR3 here is CASSQDQAGSDNEQFF. The CDR3, as DNA: TGCGCCAGCAGCCAAGATCAGGCGGGGTCGGACAATGAGCAGTTCTTC.

A few counts support this clone. The chain has TRBV2 and TRBJ2-2, with a tentative D call TRBD1 (5 bases). Per germline, CDR1 SNHLY and CDR2 FYNNEI. CDR3 length: 16 residues. V gave up 6 bases and J gave up 0 bases, with 14 bases separating them. Here the CDR3 reads CASRPGKASNTGELFF. The CDR3 DNA follows: TGTGCCAGCAGACCAGGGAAGGCGTCGAACACCGGGGAGCTGTTTTTT.

This clone has more than one count but fewer than ten. The V and J genes are TRBV18 and TRBJ2-1; unclear D gene. Looked up from germline, CDR1 is KGHSH and CDR2 is LQKENI. V lost 6 bases to trimming and J lost 7 bases, with 10 bases between them. The CDR3 is 12 residues long. CDR3: CASSLLRNEQFF. CDR3 in DNA: TGTGCCAGCTCCCTTTTGCGGAATGAGCAGTTCTTC.

The rearrangement joins TRBV4-3 to TRBJ2-1; the D call may be TRBD1 or TRBD2 (7 bases each). V was shortened by 0 bases and J by 0 bases, with 18 bases between the two germline ends. This CDR3 has 19 residues. From germline, CDR1 is LGHNA and CDR2 YSLEER. DNA of the CDR3: TGCGCCAGCAGCCAAGATAGTGGCTCAGGGGGGGGCTCCTACAATGAGCAGTTCTTC. Translating it yields CASSQDSGSGGGSYNEQFF.